The 22 T cell receptor beta chains below all came from one sample that was sequenced in a study of control samples from healthy donors and cancer patients (dated by TCRdb to 2019 to 2021). Library creation used the immunoSEQ multiplex PCR assay. Here the immuneACCESS table is served through TCRdb, limited to in-frame sequences with V and J called. Missing clones are a known gap in these copies; in checked studies unresolved V genes cover under half, and the rest lacks a known reason. This sample lists about 150,000 clones; around 92% were detected once. The ten most abundant clones make up approximately 3% of the sample. Material: blood. These receptors originate from a man aged 25-45 years in good health.

The rearrangement links TRBV9 to TRBJ1-2, with 10 bases identical to TRBD1. Germline V gene data show CDR1 as SGDLS and CDR2 as YYNGEE. The ends lost 7 bases at V and 7 bases at J; junction bases unmatched: 4. The CDR3 spans 12 residues. In DNA form, the CDR3 reads TGTGCCAGCCTAGGGACAGGGGTTGGCTACACCTTC. Its protein product is CASLGTGVGYTF.

V usage is TRBV21-1 and J usage is TRBJ1-4; the table's D call TRBD1 went unverified against the DNA. TRBV21-1 has pseudogene status. The CDR3 has 17 residues. The CDR3 DNA reads TGTGCCAGCAGCAAAGACCCCAGATATGCAACTAATGAAAAACTGTTTTTT. As protein: CASSKDPRYATNEKLFF.

As concerns this clone: The same CDR3 arises from other DNA sequences in this sample as well. V gene TRBV7-3 combines with J gene TRBJ1-6; D gene ambiguous. This CDR3 has 13 amino acids. V lost 5 bases and J lost 4, with 6 bases in between. Germline V lookup: CDR1 SGHTA, CDR2 FQGTGA. The CDR3 region is CASSLQYNSPLHF. In DNA, the CDR3 is TGTGCCAGCAGCCTCCAATATAATTCACCCCTCCACTTT.

The J gene is TRBJ1-1, the V gene TRBV4-2; D ambiguous. The CDR3 length is 14 residues. Germline CDR1 LGHNA, CDR2 YNFKEQ. Deletions cut 1 base from V and 1 base from J, with 7 bases between. CDR3 region: CASSQGDPNTEAFF. In nucleotides, the CDR3 is TGTGCCAGCAGCCAAGGAGACCCGAACACTGAAGCTTTCTTT.

This chain joins TRBV7-8 and TRBJ2-7; D gene uncertain. The CDR3 covers 13 residues. CDR1 SGHVS and CDR2 FQNEAQ come from the germline V gene. The germline V and J ends were trimmed by 4 bases and 2 bases, with 9 bases remaining between them. The CDR3: CASSYQGAYEQYF. As DNA, the CDR3 is TGTGCCAGCAGCTACCAAGGAGCCTACGAGCAGTACTTC.

This chain connects TRBV11-2 to TRBJ2-1; unclear D gene. Germline CDR1 and CDR2: SGHAT and FQNNGV. The V end lost 5 bases, the J end lost 0 bases, and 11 bases lay between the germline ends. This CDR3 comprises 15 residues. The CDR3 loop reads CASSLSVSSYNEQFF. CDR3 sequence (DNA): TGTGCCAGCAGCCTCTCGGTTAGCTCCTACAATGAGCAGTTCTTC.

V gene TRBV7-2 combines with J gene TRBJ1-1; D perhaps matches TRBD1 (5 bases). There are 15 residues in the CDR3. Germline CDR1 is SGHTA and CDR2 is FQGNSA. Trimming took off 2 bases at V and 1 base at J, with 11 bases between the two ends. The CDR3 DNA reads as TGTGCCAGCAGCTTAAAAGGGGCCTGGAACACTGAAGCTTTCTTT. Translated, it gives CASSLKGAWNTEAFF.

This chain links TRBV2 with TRBJ1-2, with 7 bases identical to TRBD1. Germline CDR1 reads SNHLY; CDR2 reads FYNNEI. Losses at the gene ends were 6 bases for V and 7 bases for J; bases not matched to a gene: 8. This CDR3 contains 13 residues. The CDR3 DNA follows: TGTGCCAGCAGGGAGAATGACAGGGTTGGCTACACCTTC. Translating it yields CASRENDRVGYTF.

V usage is TRBV2 and J usage is TRBJ2-7, with TRBD1 matching over 12 bases. Germline V gives CDR1 SNHLY, CDR2 FYNNEI. This CDR3 has 14 amino acids. J lost 7 bases, V lost 4 bases, and 5 bases had no gene match. The CDR3 here is CASSGGQGAREQYF. The CDR3 bases are TGTGCCAGCAGTGGGGGACAGGGGGCAAGGGAGCAGTACTTC.

V usage is TRBV9 and J usage is TRBJ2-7, with D tentatively TRBD1 (5 bases). In germline, CDR1 is SGDLS, CDR2 YYNGEE. Deletions cut 4 bases from V and 2 bases from J, with 13 bases between. The length of the CDR3 is 14 residues. CDR3 sequence reads: CASSQGDRAYEQYF. CDR3 DNA: TGTGCCAGCAGCCAAGGGGATAGGGCCTACGAGCAGTACTTC.

The chain has TRBV20-1 and TRBJ2-5, with TRBD2 matching 7 bases. V was pared by 3 bases and J by 0 bases, with 10 bases of the junction left unmatched. CDR1 and CDR2 (germline): DFQATT, SNEGSKA (reference sequence). The CDR3 contains 16 residues. This CDR3 is CSASIPGGGYQETQYF. CDR3 DNA: TGCAGTGCTAGTATCCCAGGCGGGGGATACCAAGAGACCCAGTACTTC.

The V call is TRBV20-1, the J call TRBJ2-7; tentative D call: TRBD2 (6 bases). The CDR3 runs to 14 residues. CDR1 DFQATT and CDR2 SNEGSKA come from the germline V gene (reference sequence). Deletions cut 3 bases from V and 2 bases from J, with 14 bases between. The CDR3 protein is CSASGGSGTYEQYF. The CDR3 bases are TGCAGTGCTAGTGGAGGGTCGGGCACCTACGAGCAGTACTTC.

This clone appeared a single time. Relative to the germline gene, one junction end is altered; a read error may explain this. V gene TRBV7-9 combines with J gene TRBJ1-2; no definite D call. Germline V gene data show CDR1 as SEHNR and CDR2 as FQNEAQ (reference sequence). The CDR3 loop spans 13 amino acids. CDR3 sequence reads: CASSFSANYGYTF. The CDR3 DNA follows: TGTGCCAGCAGCTTTTCTGCTAATTATGGCTACACCTTC.

As DNA, the CDR3 is TGTGCCAGCAGCCAAGCGAGAAACACTGAAGCTTTCTTT. This sequence encodes CASSQARNTEAFF. The chain couples TRBV4-2 to TRBJ1-1; D not resolved. The CDR3 is 13 residues long. The V gene lost 1 base and the J gene lost 2 bases, with 5 bases spanning the gap. Germline assignment: CDR1 LGHNA and CDR2 YNFKEQ.

The rearrangement links TRBV5-6 to TRBJ1-2; 7 nucleotides agree with TRBD1. Germline V lookup: CDR1 SGHDT, CDR2 YYEEEE. The CDR3 is made up of 15 amino acids. V lost 0 bases, J lost 2 bases, and 4 bases stayed unmatched. The CDR3 nucleotides read TGTGCCAGCAGCTTGGGCGAGACAGGGAACTATGGCTACACCTTC. Its protein is CASSLGETGNYGYTF.

V is TRBV7-9 and J is TRBJ2-7, with 7 bases matching TRBD1. CDR1 is SEHNR and CDR2 is FQNEAQ in the germline V gene (reference sequence). With 3 bases clipped from V and 2 bases from J, the junction kept 4 bases outside the gene matches. The CDR3 sequence is 14 residues long. CDR3 sequence reads: CASSFLGQAYEQYF. In DNA, the CDR3 is TGTGCCAGCAGCTTTCTCGGACAGGCCTACGAGCAGTACTTC.

The genes are TRBV18 and TRBJ1-6, with no clear D. Trimming took off 1 base at V and 5 bases at J, with 12 bases between the two ends. The germline V gene encodes CDR1 KGHSH and CDR2 LQKENI. CDR3 length: 16 residues. The CDR3 region has the DNA TGTGCCAGCTCACCACATCGGGCAGGAAATAATTCACCCCTCCACTTT. Translation gives CASSPHRAGNNSPLHF.

The chain carries TRBV5-1 and TRBJ2-3; D is uncertain. Germline CDR1 SGHRS, CDR2 YFSETQ. The length of the CDR3 is 13 residues. With 4 bases removed from V and 0 bases from J, the gap between germline ends came to 6 bases. DNA for the CDR3: TGCGCCAGCAGCACATATAGCACAGATACGCAGTATTTT. Its protein is CASSTYSTDTQYF.

Remarks on this clone: In the same sample, other DNA sequences code for this CDR3. J is TRBJ1-1 and V is TRBV5-1, with D possibly being TRBD1 (5 bases). Germline lookup yields CDR1 SGHRS and CDR2 YFSETQ. The length of the CDR3 is 14 residues. With 4 bases removed from V and 4 bases from J, the gap between germline ends came to 14 bases. The CDR3 nucleotides are TGCGCCAGCAGCCCGGGGGGGATAGGCACTGAAGCTTTCTTT. Protein: CASSPGGIGTEAFF. The whole variable domain, remainder taken from reference TRBV5-1 and TRBJ1-1, is KAGVTQTPRYLIKTRGQQVTLSCSPISGHRSVSWYQQTPGQGLQFLFEYFSETQRNKGNFPGRFSGRQFSNSRSEMNVSTLELGDSALYLCASSPGGIGTEAFFGQGTRLTVV.

This sequence joins TRBV19 and TRBJ2-5, with 10 nucleotides matching TRBD2. CDR1 and CDR2 from the germline V gene are LNHDA and SQIVND (reference sequence). The V segment lost 4 bases and the J segment 3 bases; nucleotides outside the gene matches: 5. The CDR3 contains 15 residues. DNA for the CDR3: TGTGCCAGTAGTAGGGCTAGCGGGGGTGAAGAGACCCAGTACTTC. Residues: CASSRASGGEETQYF.

The genes are TRBV29-1 and TRBJ2-7; 10 nucleotides line up with TRBD1. This CDR3 is 15 amino acids long. The germline gives CDR1 SQVTM, CDR2 ANQGSEA. The ends lost 3 bases at V and 4 bases at J; junction bases unmatched: 9. CDR3 region: CSVEIPGQGLYEQYF. CDR3 nucleotides: TGCAGCGTTGAGATCCCGGGACAGGGGCTTTACGAGCAGTACTTC.

The rearrangement links TRBV7-2 to TRBJ1-1; 7 nucleotides line up with TRBD1. Trimming removed 4 bases from V and 4 bases from J; junction bases left unmatched: 6. Per the germline V gene, CDR1 is SGHTA and CDR2 is FQGNSA. This CDR3 comprises 14 residues. CDR3 loop: CASSSPSGGTEAFF. CDR3 bases: TGTGCCAGCAGCTCACCCTCAGGGGGCACTGAAGCTTTCTTT.